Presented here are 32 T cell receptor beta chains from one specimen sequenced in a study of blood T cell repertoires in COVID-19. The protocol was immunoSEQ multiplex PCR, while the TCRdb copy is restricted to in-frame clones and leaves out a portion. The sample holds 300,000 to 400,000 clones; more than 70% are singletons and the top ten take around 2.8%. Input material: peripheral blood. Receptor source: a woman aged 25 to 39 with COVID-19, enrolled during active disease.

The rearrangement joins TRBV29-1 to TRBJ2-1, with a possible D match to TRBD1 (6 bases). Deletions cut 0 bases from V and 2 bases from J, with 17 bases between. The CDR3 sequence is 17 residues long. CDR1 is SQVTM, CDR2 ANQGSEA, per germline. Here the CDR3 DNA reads TGCAGCGTTGAAGAGTCTCCCGGGACACCGACCTACAATGAGCAGTTCTTC. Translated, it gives CSVEESPGTPTYNEQFF.

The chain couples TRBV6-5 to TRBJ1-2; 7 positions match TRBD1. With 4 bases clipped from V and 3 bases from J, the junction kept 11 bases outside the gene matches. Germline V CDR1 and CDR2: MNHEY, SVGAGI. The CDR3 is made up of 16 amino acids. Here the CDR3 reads CASSSREGQMHYGYTF. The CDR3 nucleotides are TGTGCCAGCAGTTCTCGGGAGGGACAGATGCACTATGGCTACACCTTC.

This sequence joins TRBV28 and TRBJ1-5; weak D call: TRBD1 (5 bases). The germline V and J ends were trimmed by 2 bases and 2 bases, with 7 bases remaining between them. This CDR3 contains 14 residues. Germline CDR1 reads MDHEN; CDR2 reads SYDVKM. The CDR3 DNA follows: TGTGCCAGCAGTTTAGGGGGGGGCAATCAGCCCCAGCATTTT. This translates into CASSLGGGNQPQHF.

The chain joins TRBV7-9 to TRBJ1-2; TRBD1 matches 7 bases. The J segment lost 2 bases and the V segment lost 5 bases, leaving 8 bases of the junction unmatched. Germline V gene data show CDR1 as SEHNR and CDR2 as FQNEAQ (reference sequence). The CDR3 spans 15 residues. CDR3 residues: CASSIFPGQNYGYTF. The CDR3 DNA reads TGTGCCAGCAGCATCTTCCCGGGACAGAACTATGGCTACACCTTC.

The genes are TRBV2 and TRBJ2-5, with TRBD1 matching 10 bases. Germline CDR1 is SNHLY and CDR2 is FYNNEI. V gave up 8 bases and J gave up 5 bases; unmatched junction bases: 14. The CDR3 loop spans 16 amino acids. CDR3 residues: CASRRDGTGDWETQYF. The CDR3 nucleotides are TGTGCCAGCCGCCGGGACGGGACAGGGGACTGGGAGACCCAGTACTTC.

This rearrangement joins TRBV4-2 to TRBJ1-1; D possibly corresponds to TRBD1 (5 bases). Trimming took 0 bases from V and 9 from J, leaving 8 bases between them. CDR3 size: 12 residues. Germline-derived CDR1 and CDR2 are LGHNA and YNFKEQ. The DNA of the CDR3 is TGTGCCAGCAGCCAAGATGCAGGGCAAGCTTTCTTT. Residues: CASSQDAGQAFF.

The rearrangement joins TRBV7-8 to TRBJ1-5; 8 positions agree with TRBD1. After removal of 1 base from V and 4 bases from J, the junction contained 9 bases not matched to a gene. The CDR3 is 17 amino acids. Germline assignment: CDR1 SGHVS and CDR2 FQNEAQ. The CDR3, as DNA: TGTGCCAGCAGCTTAGTAAGACAGGGGCAGTTTAATCAGCCCCAGCATTTT. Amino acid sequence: CASSLVRQGQFNQPQHF.

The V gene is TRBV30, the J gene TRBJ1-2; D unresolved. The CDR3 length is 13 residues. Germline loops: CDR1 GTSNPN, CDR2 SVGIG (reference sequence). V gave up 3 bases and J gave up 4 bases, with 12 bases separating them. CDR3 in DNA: TGTGCCTGGAGAGGAGACGAACGCTATGGCTACACCTTC. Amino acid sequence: CAWRGDERYGYTF.

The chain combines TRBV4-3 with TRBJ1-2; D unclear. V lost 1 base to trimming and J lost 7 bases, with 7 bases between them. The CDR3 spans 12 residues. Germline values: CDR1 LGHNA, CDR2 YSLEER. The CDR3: CASSQAPGGYTF. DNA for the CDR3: TGCGCCAGCAGCCAAGCTCCCGGTGGCTACACCTTC.

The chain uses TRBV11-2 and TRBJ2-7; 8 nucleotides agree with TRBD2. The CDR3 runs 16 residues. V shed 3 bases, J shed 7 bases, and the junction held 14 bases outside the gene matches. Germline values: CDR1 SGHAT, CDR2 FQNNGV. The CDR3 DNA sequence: TGTGCCAGCAGCTTCGGGACGGGAGGGCGATCGTGGGAGCAGTACGTC. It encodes CASSFGTGGRSWEQYV.

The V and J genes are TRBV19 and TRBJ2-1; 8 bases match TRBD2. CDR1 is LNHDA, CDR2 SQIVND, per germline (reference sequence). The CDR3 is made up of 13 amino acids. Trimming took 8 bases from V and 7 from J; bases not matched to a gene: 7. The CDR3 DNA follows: TGTGCCAGTGGGGGTAGCGGGATGAATGAGCAGTTCTTC. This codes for CASGGSGMNEQFF.

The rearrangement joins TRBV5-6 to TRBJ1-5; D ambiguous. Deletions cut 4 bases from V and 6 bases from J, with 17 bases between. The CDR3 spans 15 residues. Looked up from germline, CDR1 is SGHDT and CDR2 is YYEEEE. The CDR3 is CASSLWGGNFQPQHF. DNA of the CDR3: TGTGCCAGCAGCCTCTGGGGAGGGAATTTTCAGCCCCAGCATTTT.

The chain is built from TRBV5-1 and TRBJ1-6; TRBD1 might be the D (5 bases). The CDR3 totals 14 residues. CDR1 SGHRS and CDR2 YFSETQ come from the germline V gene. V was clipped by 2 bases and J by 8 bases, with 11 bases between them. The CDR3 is CASSFGGTDSPLHF. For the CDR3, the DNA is TGCGCCAGCAGCTTCGGGGGGACGGATTCACCCCTCCACTTT.

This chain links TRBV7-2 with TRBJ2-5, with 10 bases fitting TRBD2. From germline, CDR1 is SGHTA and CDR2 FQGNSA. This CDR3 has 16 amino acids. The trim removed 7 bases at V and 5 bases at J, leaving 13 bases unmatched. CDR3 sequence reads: CASNRLAGVGRETQYF. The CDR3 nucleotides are TGTGCCAGCAATCGGCTAGCGGGAGTGGGTAGGGAGACCCAGTACTTC.

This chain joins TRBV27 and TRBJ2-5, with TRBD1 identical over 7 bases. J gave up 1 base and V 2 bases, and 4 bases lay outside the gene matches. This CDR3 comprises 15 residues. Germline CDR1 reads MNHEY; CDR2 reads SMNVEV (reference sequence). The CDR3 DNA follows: TGTGCCAGCAGTTTAAGACAGGGCCTCCAAGAGACCCAGTACTTC. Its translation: CASSLRQGLQETQYF.

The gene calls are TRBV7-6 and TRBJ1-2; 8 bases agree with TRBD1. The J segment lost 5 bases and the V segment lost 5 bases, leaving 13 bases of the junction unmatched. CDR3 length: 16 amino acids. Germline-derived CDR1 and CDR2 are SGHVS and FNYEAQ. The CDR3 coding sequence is TGTGCCAGCAGCATAACGCCCCAGGGGGCAGGGTATGGCTACACCTTC. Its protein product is CASSITPQGAGYGYTF.

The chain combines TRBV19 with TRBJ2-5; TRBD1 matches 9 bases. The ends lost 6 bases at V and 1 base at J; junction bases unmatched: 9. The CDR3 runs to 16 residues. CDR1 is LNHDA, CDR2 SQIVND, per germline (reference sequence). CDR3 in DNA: TGTGCCAGTAGGAGCACAGGGGGCAGTCCCCAAGAGACCCAGTACTTC. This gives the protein CASRSTGGSPQETQYF.

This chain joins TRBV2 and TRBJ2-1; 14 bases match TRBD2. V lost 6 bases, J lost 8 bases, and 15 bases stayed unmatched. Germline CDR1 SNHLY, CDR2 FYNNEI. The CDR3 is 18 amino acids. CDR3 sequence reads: CASRDYLGTSGSRDEQFF. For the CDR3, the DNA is TGTGCCAGCAGGGACTACCTCGGGACTAGCGGGAGTAGGGATGAGCAGTTCTTC. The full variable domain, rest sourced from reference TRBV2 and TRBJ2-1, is EPEVTQTPSHQVTQMGQEVILRCVPISNHLYFYWYRQILGQKVEFLVSFYNNEISEKSEIFDDQFSVERPDGSNFTLKIRSTKLEDSAMYFCASRDYLGTSGSRDEQFFGPGTRLTVL.

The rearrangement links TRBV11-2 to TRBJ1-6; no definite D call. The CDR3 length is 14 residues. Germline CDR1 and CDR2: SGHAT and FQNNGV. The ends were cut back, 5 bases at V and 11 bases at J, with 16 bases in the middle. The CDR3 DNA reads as TGTGCCAGCAGCCCCGCGGAGGGTAGGACACCCCTCCACTTT. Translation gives CASSPAEGRTPLHF.

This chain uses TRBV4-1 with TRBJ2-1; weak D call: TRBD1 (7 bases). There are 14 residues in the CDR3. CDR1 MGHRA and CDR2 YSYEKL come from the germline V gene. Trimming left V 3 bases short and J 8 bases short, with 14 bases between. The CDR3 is CASSQQGGWDEQFF. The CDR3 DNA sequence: TGCGCCAGCAGCCAGCAGGGGGGCTGGGATGAGCAGTTCTTC.

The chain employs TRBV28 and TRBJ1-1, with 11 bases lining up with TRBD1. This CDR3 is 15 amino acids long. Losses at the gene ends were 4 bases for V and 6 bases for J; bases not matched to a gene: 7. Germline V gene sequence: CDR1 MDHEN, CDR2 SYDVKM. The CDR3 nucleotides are TGTGCCAGCAGTTCTGGGACAGGGGGGGCCGCTGAAGCTTTCTTT. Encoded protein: CASSSGTGGAAEAFF.

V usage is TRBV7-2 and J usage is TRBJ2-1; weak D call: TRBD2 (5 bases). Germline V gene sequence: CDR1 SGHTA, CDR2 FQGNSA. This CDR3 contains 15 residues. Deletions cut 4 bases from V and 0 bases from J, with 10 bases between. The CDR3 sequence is CASSSIRDSYNEQFF. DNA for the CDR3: TGTGCCAGCAGCTCGATACGGGACTCCTACAATGAGCAGTTCTTC.

The CDR3 DNA follows: TGTGCCAGCAGACGATCGACAGGGGTTAACACTGAAGCTTTCTTT. The encoded protein is CASRRSTGVNTEAFF. This sequence joins TRBV6-5 and TRBJ1-1; 8 nucleotides match TRBD1. V dropped 6 bases and J dropped 2; count of bases not matched to a gene: 8. The CDR3 contains 15 residues. Germline V lookup: CDR1 MNHEY, CDR2 SVGAGI.

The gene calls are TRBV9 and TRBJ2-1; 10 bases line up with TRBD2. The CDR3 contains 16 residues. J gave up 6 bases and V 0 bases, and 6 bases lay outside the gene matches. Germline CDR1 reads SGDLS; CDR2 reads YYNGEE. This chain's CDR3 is CASSVENSGGLNEQFF. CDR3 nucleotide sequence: TGTGCCAGCAGCGTAGAAAATAGCGGGGGGCTCAATGAGCAGTTCTTC.

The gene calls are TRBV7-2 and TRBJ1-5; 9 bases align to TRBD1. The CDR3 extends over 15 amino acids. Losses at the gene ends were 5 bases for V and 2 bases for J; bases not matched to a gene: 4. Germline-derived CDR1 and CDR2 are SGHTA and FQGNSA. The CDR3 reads CASSTTGGRNQPQHF. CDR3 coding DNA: TGTGCCAGCAGCACAACAGGGGGCCGCAATCAGCCCCAGCATTTT.

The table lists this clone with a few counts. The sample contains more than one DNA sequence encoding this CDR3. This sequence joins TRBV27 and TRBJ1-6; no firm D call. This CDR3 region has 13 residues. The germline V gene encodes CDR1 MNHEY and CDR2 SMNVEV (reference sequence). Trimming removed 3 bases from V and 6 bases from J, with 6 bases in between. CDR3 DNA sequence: TGTGCCAGCAGTTTCCGGGGTAATTCACCCCTCCACTTT. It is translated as CASSFRGNSPLHF.

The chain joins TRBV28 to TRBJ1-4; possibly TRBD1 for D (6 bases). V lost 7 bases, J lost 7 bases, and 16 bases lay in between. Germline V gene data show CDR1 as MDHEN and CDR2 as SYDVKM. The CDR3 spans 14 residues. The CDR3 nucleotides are TGTGCCAGCACCATGTGGGGGCTCGGTGAAAAACTGTTTTTT. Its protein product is CASTMWGLGEKLFF.

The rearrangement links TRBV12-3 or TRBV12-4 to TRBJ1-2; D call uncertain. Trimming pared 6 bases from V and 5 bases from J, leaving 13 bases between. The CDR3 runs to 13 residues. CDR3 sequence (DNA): TGTGCCAGCAGCCACCCGGGTGGTTATGGCTACACCTTC. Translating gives CASSHPGGYGYTF.

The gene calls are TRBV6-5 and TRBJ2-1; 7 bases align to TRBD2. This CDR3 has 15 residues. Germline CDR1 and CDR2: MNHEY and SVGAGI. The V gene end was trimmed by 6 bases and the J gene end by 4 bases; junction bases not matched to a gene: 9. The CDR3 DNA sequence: TGTGCCAGCAGGTCGGATACGGGAGGTTACAATGAGCAGTTCTTC. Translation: CASRSDTGGYNEQFF.

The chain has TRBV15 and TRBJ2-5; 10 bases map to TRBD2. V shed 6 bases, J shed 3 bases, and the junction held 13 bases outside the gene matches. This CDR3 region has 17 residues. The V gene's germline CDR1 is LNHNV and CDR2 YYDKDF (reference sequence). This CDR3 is CATRLSGGAVVEETQYF. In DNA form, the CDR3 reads TGTGCCACCAGGCTGAGCGGGGGGGCCGTAGTTGAAGAGACCCAGTACTTC.

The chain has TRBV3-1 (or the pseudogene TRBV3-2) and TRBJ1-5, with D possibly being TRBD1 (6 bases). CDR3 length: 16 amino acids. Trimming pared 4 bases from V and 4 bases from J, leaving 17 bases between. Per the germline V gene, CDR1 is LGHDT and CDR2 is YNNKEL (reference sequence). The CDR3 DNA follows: TGTGCCAGCAGCCCAAGTCCACCAGGGGATAATCAGCCCCAGCATTTT. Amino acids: CASSPSPPGDNQPQHF.

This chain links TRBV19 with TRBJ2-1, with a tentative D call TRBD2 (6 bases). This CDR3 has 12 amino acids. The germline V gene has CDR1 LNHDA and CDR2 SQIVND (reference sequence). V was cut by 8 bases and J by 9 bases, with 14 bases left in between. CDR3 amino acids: CASLTGGGEQFF. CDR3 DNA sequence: TGTGCCAGTTTAACCGGGGGTGGTGAGCAGTTCTTC.